This is a list of T cell receptor beta chains from one sample in a study of technical replicates of blood from a handful of donors. The data were produced by immunoSEQ multiplex PCR, yet TCRdb's version contains in-frame clones alone and is incomplete. The repertoire holds about 63,000 clones, with around 90% as singletons. The sequencing input was PBMCs. Receptors originate from a human donor in good health. Some clones in this sample may be carry-over from other donors' samples. Each CDR3 is given with its conserved first and last residue. D genes are given only for firm matches. Not all rows give a size; the values are once, few, many and, for expanded clones, a class.

TRBJ2-2 . . TRBV5-8 CASSQGSGGTGELFF TGTGCCAGCAGCCAAGGATCCGGGGGTACCGGGGAGCTGTTTTTT
TRBJ1-2 . TRBD1 TRBV4-1 CASSPEPQGYHGYTF TGCGCCAGCAGCCCAGAGCCACAGGGGTACCATGGCTACACCTTC
TRBJ1-2 . . TRBV18 CASSNKDSRYGYTF TGTGCCAGCTCAAACAAGGACAGCCGCTATGGCTACACCTTC
TRBJ2-2 . TRBD2 TRBV11-2 CASSLASGGAWELFF TGTGCCAGCAGCTTAGCTAGCGGGGGGGCCTGGGAGCTGTTTTTT
TRBJ2-7 . TRBD2 TRBV7-3 CASSSLALTSGFEQYF TGTGCCAGCAGCTCCTTAGCCCTGACTAGCGGGTTCGAGCAGTACTTC
TRBJ2-7 . TRBD2 TRBV5-4 CASSLELAGGHEQYF TGTGCCAGCAGCTTGGAACTAGCGGGAGGCCACGAGCAGTACTTC
TRBJ2-2 once TRBD1 TRBV7-9 CASSLRDRGPGELFF TGTGCCAGCAGCTTGCGGGACAGGGGGCCCGGGGAGCTGTTTTTT
TRBJ2-7 . TRBD1 TRBV20-1 CSADRGDEQYF TGCAGTGCGGACAGGGGCGACGAGCAGTACTTC
TRBJ1-2 few . TRBV7-3 CASSFARGGYGYTF TGTGCCAGCAGCTTCGCACGCGGCGGCTATGGCTACACCTTC
TRBJ2-3 once TRBD1 TRBV5-5 CASSLEGASTDTQYF TGTGCCAGCAGCTTGGAGGGGGCTAGCACAGATACGCAGTATTTT
TRBJ1-6 . TRBD1 TRBV11-2 CASSSHTKTGRLNSPLHF TGTGCCAGCAGCTCTCACACGAAGACAGGGAGATTGAATTCACCCCTCCACTTT
TRBJ2-1 . TRBD1 TRBV5-5 CASSETGGYNEQFF TGTGCCAGCAGCGAGACAGGGGGGTACAATGAGCAGTTCTTC
TRBJ1-5 . . TRBV7-6 CASSSTNSNQPQHF TGTGCCAGCAGCTCTACTAATAGCAATCAGCCCCAGCATTTT
TRBJ1-2 . . TRBV11-3 CASPTGGFYGYTF TGTGCCAGCCCAACGGGGGGCTTCTATGGCTACACCTTC
TRBJ2-7 . TRBD2 TRBV5-4 CASSLAGEGSYEQYF TGTGCCAGCAGCTTGGCTGGGGAGGGATCCTACGAGCAGTACTTC
TRBJ2-5 few TRBD1 TRBV6-6 CASFRGQGFLETQYF TGTGCCAGCTTTCGGGGACAGGGTTTCTTGGAGACCCAGTACTTC
TRBJ2-7 . TRBD2 TRBV7-2 CASSFTSGGYEQYF TGTGCCAGCAGCTTCACTAGCGGGGGGTACGAGCAGTACTTC
TRBJ2-5 . . TRBV19 CASSSPVQGPETQYF TGTGCCAGTAGTTCCCCGGTTCAGGGCCCGGAGACCCAGTACTTC
TRBJ2-5 . . TRBV7-8 CASSLAIDRQETQYF TGTGCCAGCAGCTTAGCGATTGACAGACAAGAGACCCAGTACTTC
TRBJ1-2 . . TRBV7-9 CASSPLDSLYGYTF TGTGCCAGCAGCCCCCTGGACAGTCTCTATGGCTACACCTTC
TRBJ2-5 once . TRBV27 CASSLWQGGQETQYF TGTGCCAGCAGTTTATGGCAGGGCGGTCAAGAGACCCAGTACTTC
TRBJ1-5 . TRBD1 TRBV5-4 CASSGVGTGVPGNQPQHF TGTGCCAGCAGCGGAGTCGGGACAGGGGTTCCCGGCAATCAGCCCCAGCATTTT
TRBJ2-1 . TRBD2 TRBV5-1 CASSFGTSGYLGPDEQFF TGCGCCAGCAGCTTCGGGACTAGCGGTTATCTGGGGCCGGATGAGCAGTTCTTC
TRBJ1-2 . . TRBV4-3 CASSQEGAYATLGGYTF TGCGCCAGCAGCCAAGAAGGGGCCTACGCTACCCTGGGGGGCTACACCTTC
TRBJ2-5 . TRBD2 TRBV7-6 CASSGTNQETQYF TGTGCCAGCAGCGGGACTAACCAAGAGACCCAGTACTTC
TRBJ1-2 . . TRBV2 CASSVSRATNYGYTF TGTGCCAGCAGTGTCAGCAGGGCGACTAACTATGGCTACACCTTC
TRBJ2-1 . TRBD1 TRBV11-2 CASSKDRRNNEQFF TGTGCCAGCAGTAAGGACAGGCGCAACAATGAGCAGTTCTTC
TRBJ2-7 . TRBD1 TRBV4-3 CASSQAGTGGSYEQYF TGCGCCAGCAGCCAAGCCGGGACAGGGGGGTCCTACGAGCAGTACTTC
TRBJ1-6 . . TRBV30 CAWSAPERGYNSPLHF TGTGCCTGGAGTGCCCCAGAGAGGGGGTATAATTCACCCCTCCACTTT
TRBJ2-7 . TRBD2 TRBV25-1 CASSDMTSGYEQYF TGTGCCAGCAGTGATATGACTAGCGGCTACGAGCAGTACTTC
TRBJ1-1 . . TRBV7-3 CASSLPADFNEAFF TGTGCCAGCAGCCTACCCGCGGACTTCAATGAAGCTTTCTTT
TRBJ2-7 few TRBD1 TRBV6-1 CASTKTGTAYEQYF TGTGCCAGCACCAAAACCGGGACAGCCTACGAGCAGTACTTC
TRBJ1-3 . TRBD1 TRBV6-1 CASSDLGRGLANTIYF TGTGCCAGCAGTGATTTGGGCAGGGGGCTGGCAAACACCATATATTTT
TRBJ1-2 . TRBD1 TRBV4-3 CASSQASGQVDYGYTF TGCGCCAGCAGCCAAGCCTCGGGACAGGTGGACTATGGCTACACCTTC
TRBJ2-5 . TRBD2 TRBV30 CAWGAGAATQYF TGTGCCTGGGGAGCGGGAGCGGCGACCCAGTACTTC
TRBJ1-1 few . TRBV4-2 CASSQERGTEAFF TGTGCCAGCAGCCAAGAAAGGGGCACTGAAGCTTTCTTT
TRBJ2-2 . . TRBV5-1 CASSLNGGTGELFF TGCGCCAGCAGCCTGAACGGGGGAACCGGGGAGCTGTTTTTT
TRBJ1-2 . . TRBV7-9 CASSLLRQGYGYTF TGTGCCAGCAGCTTACTTCGTCAGGGGTATGGCTACACCTTC
TRBJ1-5 . TRBD1 TRBV7-8 CASSLSGTGYQPQHF TGTGCCAGCAGCTTATCCGGGACAGGGTATCAGCCCCAGCATTTT
TRBJ2-7 . TRBD1 TRBV7-3 CASSSLQGYEQYF TGTGCCAGCAGCTCTTTACAGGGGTACGAGCAGTACTTC
TRBJ2-7 . . TRBV6-1 CASDSDYEQYF TGTGCCAGTGACAGCGACTACGAGCAGTACTTC
TRBJ2-3 . . TRBV2 CASIRGGQFSTDTQYF TGTGCCAGCATTCGCGGGGGCCAGTTCAGCACAGATACGCAGTATTTT
TRBJ2-3 . TRBD2 TRBV7-3 CASSLSPITSGSTDTQYF TGTGCCAGCAGCTTAAGCCCCATCACTAGCGGTAGCACAGATACGCAGTATTTT
TRBJ1-2 . . TRBV5-5 CASSLGTANYGYTF TGTGCCAGCAGCTTGGGTACTGCTAACTATGGCTACACCTTC
TRBJ2-6 . . TRBV4-1 CASSQTGKLSGANVLTF TGCGCCAGCAGCCAGACAGGAAAGCTCTCTGGGGCCAACGTCCTGACTTTC
TRBJ1-1 . . TRBV11-1 CASSPLRQMNTEAFF TGTGCCAGCAGCCCCCTCCGACAGATGAACACTGAAGCTTTCTTT
TRBJ2-3 once TRBD2 TRBV7-8 CASSLVAGGFTDTQYF TGTGCCAGCAGCTTAGTCGCGGGGGGGTTCACAGATACGCAGTATTTT
TRBJ2-7 . TRBD1 TRBV5-1 CASTTGEASYEQYF TGCGCCAGCACGACAGGGGAAGCCTCCTACGAGCAGTACTTC
TRBJ2-7 . TRBD2 TRBV12-5 CASGLRLAGGTYEQYF TGTGCTAGTGGTTTGCGGTTAGCGGGAGGTACCTACGAGCAGTACTTC